This T cell receptor beta chain appears in the sequencing data of a study of cytomegalovirus exposure and HLA in healthy donors. As to this clone: The antigen is undetermined.

Though probably carrying unrecorded immune exposures, donors were nominally healthy at sampling. V lost 2 bases to trimming and J lost 3 bases, with 11 bases between them. Germline values: CDR1 SGHVS, CDR2 FNYEAQ. The CDR3 consists of 14 residues. Study-wide findings and caveats: The study reported that TCR beta sequences accurately predicted HLA-A and HLA-B alleles in most subjects.

The PCR was carried out with 60 Vbeta primers and 13 Jbeta primers. Using immunoSEQ multiplex PCR, the repertoire was profiled, and TCRdb retains in-frame clones only, with some absent. The sample shows around 160,000 clones, almost 80% of them seen only once. The sample comprised PBMCs. The chain has TRBV7-6 and TRBJ2-7; D gene ambiguous. The receptor comes from a woman between 40 and 50 years old in good health and CMV-seropositive. CDR3 sequence reads: CASSLNPAGYEQYF. The CDR3 DNA follows: TGTGCCAGCAGCTTAAACCCGGCAGGCTACGAGCAGTACTTC.